A selection of T cell receptor beta chains follows, all from one sample in a study of vaccination and CD4 T cells after COVID-19. TCRdb passed the PCR reads through MiXCR, listing each CDR3 protein once. The repertoire includes roughly 14,000 distinct CDR3 sequences, about half of them detected once, and roughly 13% sits in the top ten. Antigens of these TCRs are unknown. Sequenced input: CD4+ T cells from blood, cultured in vitro. Receptors originate from a human donor who had recovered from COVID-19. Both conserved end residues are part of each CDR3. Each record gives: CDR3 length, J gene, V gene, CDR3 protein.

14 TRBJ1-1 TRBV6-1 CASSEAPGGTEAFF
17 TRBJ2-5 TRBV18 CASSPQAGTGDMETQYF
13 TRBJ1-2 TRBV18 CASSGTGNYGYTF
14 TRBJ1-2 TRBV5-4 CASSLGGASYGYTF
21 TRBJ2-6 TRBV2 CASRGRTGGSLWYAGANVLTF
18 TRBJ2-3 TRBV27 CASSSWRPRQGERDTQYF
15 TRBJ1-5 TRBV6-2/TRBV6-3 CASSPTGGVNQPQHF
14 TRBJ1-5 TRBV6-5 CASSYSGVYGPQHF
12 TRBJ2-7 TRBV20-1 CSARGTRYEQYF
13 TRBJ1-2 TRBV7-2 CASSPGTAVGYTF
16 TRBJ1-3 TRBV7-8 CASSGFSGGSGNTIYF
15 TRBJ1-2 TRBV6-1 CASSRTTDGGNGYTF
18 TRBJ2-4 TRBV28 CASSLNLGQILAKNIQYF
12 TRBJ1-1 TRBV20-1 CSAKRRGVRAFF
15 TRBJ2-5 TRBV6-1 CASRFREGRQETQYF
13 TRBJ2-7 TRBV29-1 CSVAKLGGHEQYF
13 TRBJ2-5 TRBV15 CATSRAGAETQYF
14 TRBJ2-7 TRBV27 CASSLQGVSYEQYF
16 TRBJ2-6 TRBV12-3/TRBV12-4 CASRGTGGSGANVLTF
14 TRBJ1-1 TRBV27 CASSATGGYTEAFF
14 TRBJ2-5 TRBV7-2 CATSRDRGRETQYF
15 TRBJ1-1 TRBV20-1 CSAREAGARNTEAFF
15 TRBJ1-1 TRBV7-6 CASSLDESRTTEAFF
13 TRBJ1-4 TRBV24-1 CATAGGANEKLFF
18 TRBJ1-5 TRBV30 CAWSWGSVQGGDNQPQHF
15 TRBJ2-2 TRBV20-1 CSASVRGGDTGELFF
14 TRBJ2-7 TRBV6-5 CASSFSTENYEQYF
14 TRBJ1-5 TRBV6-2/TRBV6-3 CASTGLSSNQPQHF